Reported below is one TCR beta chain. Antigen specificity is unknown. Mismatch with germline at one junction end may stem from a read error. Alongside a J-beta primer mix, a sample-barcoded 5' primer served in a second PCR lasting roughly 6 to 11 cycles. Tagging of each cDNA molecule was performed by a template-switch adaptor with 12 random nucleotides. MiXCR, run by TCRdb on the 5' RACE reads, gives a single entry per CDR3 protein. This table has some 550,000 distinct CDR3 sequences, around half appearing once. This sample was taken from a study of blood T cells in healthy people across ages. Background on the study: Capture by template switching was about one barcoded beta molecule per two T cells.

Notes on the study in general: The unsorted PBMCs prevented any conclusive comparison of naive versus antigen-experienced cells. A strong correlation was seen between TCR beta diversity and naive T cell percentage.

Germline CDR1 and CDR2: SQVTM and ANQGSEA. The CDR3 loop spans 10 amino acids. The sequence was obtained from an elderly man in good health. V usage is TRBV29-1 and J usage is TRBJ1-2; no firm D call. Source material: blood. This CDR3 reads CSVRGDGHTF. DNA for the CDR3: TGCAGCGTTCGCGGGGATGGCCACACCTTC.